This TCR beta chain emerged from a study of response to subunit inactivated influenza vaccine. Unmatched junction bases numbered 4, after V lost 0 bases and J lost 7 bases. The CDR3 runs 14 residues. The germline V gene has CDR1 SGHRS and CDR2 YFSETQ. In its sample, this clonotype was seen a few times. What it recognizes is unknown. The study's findings and limits: After each seasonal influenza vaccination, few new T cells are recruited, the authors suggested.

TCRdb reanalysed the RT-PCR reads using MiXCR and keeps one entry per CDR3 protein. The sample lists over 750,000 distinct CDR3 sequences; 21% were seen once. V and J are TRBV5-1 and TRBJ2-7; the match to TRBD1 covers 10 bases. Sequenced here: PBMCs from blood, sampled about 5 days after vaccination. The receptor was derived from a man over 45 who received an inactivated influenza vaccine. The CDR3 coding sequence is TGCGCCAGCAGCTTGGGACAGGGGGCGTGGGAGCAGTACTTC. Translation gives CASSLGQGAWEQYF.